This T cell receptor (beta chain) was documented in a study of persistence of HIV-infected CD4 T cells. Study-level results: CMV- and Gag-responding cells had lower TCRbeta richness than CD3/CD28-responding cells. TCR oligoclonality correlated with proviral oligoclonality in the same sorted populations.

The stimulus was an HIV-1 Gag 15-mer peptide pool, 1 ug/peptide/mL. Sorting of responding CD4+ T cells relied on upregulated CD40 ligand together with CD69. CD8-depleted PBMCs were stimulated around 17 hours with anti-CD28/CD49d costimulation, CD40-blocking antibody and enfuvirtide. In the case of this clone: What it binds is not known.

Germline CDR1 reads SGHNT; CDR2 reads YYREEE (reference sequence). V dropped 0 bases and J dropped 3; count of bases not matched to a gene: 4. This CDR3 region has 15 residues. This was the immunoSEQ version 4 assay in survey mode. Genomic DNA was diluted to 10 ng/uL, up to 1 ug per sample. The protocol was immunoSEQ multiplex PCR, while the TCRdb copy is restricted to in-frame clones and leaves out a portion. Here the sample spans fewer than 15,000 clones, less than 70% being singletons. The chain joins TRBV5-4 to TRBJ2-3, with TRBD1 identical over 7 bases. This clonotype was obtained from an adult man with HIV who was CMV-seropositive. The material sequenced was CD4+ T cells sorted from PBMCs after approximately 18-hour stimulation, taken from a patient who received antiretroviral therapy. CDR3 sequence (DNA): TGTGCCAGCAGCTTGGGACAGGGAGAAACAGATACGCAGTATTTT. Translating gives CASSLGQGETDTQYF.